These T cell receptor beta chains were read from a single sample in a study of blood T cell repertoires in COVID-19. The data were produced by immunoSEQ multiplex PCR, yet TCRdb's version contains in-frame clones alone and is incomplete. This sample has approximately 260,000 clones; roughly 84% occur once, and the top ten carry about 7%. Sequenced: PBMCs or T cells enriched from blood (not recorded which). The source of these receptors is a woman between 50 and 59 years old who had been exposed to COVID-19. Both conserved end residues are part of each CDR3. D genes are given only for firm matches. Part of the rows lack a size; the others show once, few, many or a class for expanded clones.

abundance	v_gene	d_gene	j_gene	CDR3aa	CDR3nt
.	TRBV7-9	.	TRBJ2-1	CASSPVGSSYNEQFF	TGTGCCAGCAGCCCCGTTGGGAGCTCCTACAATGAGCAGTTCTTC
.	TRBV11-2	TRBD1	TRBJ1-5	CASALTGVGNQPQHF	TGTGCCAGCGCCCTGACAGGGGTGGGCAATCAGCCCCAGCATTTT
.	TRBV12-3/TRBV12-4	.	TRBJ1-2	CASSLGINYGYTF	TGTGCCAGCAGTTTAGGTATTAACTATGGCTACACCTTC
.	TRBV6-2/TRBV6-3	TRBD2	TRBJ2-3	CASSRLAGAPDTQYF	TGTGCCAGCAGCCGACTAGCGGGGGCCCCAGATACGCAGTATTTT
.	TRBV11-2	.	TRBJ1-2	CASSPGHIYGYTF	TGTGCCAGCAGCCCCGGACATATTTATGGCTACACCTTC
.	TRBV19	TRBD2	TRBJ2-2	CASSSFGLAGTGELFF	TGTGCCAGTAGTTCTTTTGGACTAGCGGGGACCGGGGAGCTGTTTTTT
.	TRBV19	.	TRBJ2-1	CASSIAPQNNEQFF	TGTGCCAGTAGTATAGCGCCGCAGAACAATGAGCAGTTCTTC
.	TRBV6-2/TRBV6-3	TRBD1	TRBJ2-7	CASSYSKGQGPYEQYF	TGTGCCAGCAGTTACTCGAAAGGACAGGGTCCCTACGAGCAGTACTTC
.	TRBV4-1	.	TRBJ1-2	CASSQDLRAQYGYTF	TGCGCCAGCAGCCAAGATCTGAGGGCCCAGTATGGCTACACCTTC
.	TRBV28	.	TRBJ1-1	CASRPGYTEAFF	TGTGCCAGCAGACCAGGGTACACTGAAGCTTTCTTT
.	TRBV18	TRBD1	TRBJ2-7	CASSRPGTGIRNEQYF	TGTGCCAGCTCACGTCCCGGGACAGGGATCCGAAACGAGCAGTACTTC
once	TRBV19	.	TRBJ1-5	CASSATGYGNQPQHF	TGTGCCAGTAGTGCTACAGGGTATGGGAATCAGCCCCAGCATTTT
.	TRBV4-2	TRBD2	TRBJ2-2	CASSLILSLAGNTGELFF	TGTGCCAGCAGCCTGATCCTGTCCCTAGCGGGGAACACCGGGGAGCTGTTTTTT
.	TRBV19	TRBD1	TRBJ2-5	CASSPRTGMYQETQYF	TGTGCCAGTAGTCCCCGGACAGGGATGTACCAAGAGACCCAGTACTTC
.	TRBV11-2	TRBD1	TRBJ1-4	CASSLSPGQRSEKLFF	TGTGCCAGCAGCTTATCCCCGGGACAGAGGAGTGAAAAACTGTTTTTT
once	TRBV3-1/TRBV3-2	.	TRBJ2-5	CASSQGQTQYF	TGTGCCAGCAGCCAAGGGCAGACCCAGTACTTC
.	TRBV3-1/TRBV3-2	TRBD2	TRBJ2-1	CASSPRGGTYNEQFF	TGTGCCAGCAGCCCGCGGGGGGGGACCTACAATGAGCAGTTCTTC
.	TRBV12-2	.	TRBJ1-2	CASRLVSRGVYGYTF	TGTGCAAGTCGCTTAGTCTCACGGGGAGTCTATGGCTACACCTTC
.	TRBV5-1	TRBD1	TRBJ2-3	CASSRTGGMADTQYF	TGCGCCAGCAGCCGGACAGGGGGCATGGCAGATACGCAGTATTTT
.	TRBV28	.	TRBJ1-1	CASNRGDTEAFF	TGTGCCAGTAACCGGGGGGACACTGAAGCTTTCTTT
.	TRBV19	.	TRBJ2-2	CASSIDRGGNTGELFF	TGTGCCAGTAGTATAGATCGGGGTGGGAACACCGGGGAGCTGTTTTTT
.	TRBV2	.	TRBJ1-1	CASTAGTNTEAFF	TGTGCCAGCACGGCGGGAACGAACACTGAAGCTTTCTTT
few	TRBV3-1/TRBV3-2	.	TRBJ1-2	CASSQATGGGYGYTF	TGTGCCAGCAGCCAAGCAACCGGAGGAGGTTATGGCTACACCTTC
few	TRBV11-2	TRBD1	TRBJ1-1	CASSSQGVGTEAFF	TGTGCCAGCAGCTCCCAGGGGGTAGGCACTGAAGCTTTCTTT
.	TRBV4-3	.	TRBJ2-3	CASSLGPSAGTDTQYF	TGCGCCAGCAGCCTGGGGCCTAGCGCTGGCACAGATACGCAGTATTTT
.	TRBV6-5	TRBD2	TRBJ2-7	CASSYLPTSGYEQYF	TGTGCCAGCAGTTACCTCCCGACTAGCGGCTACGAGCAGTACTTC
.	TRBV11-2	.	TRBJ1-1	CASNPVVTPYTEAFF	TGTGCCAGCAACCCGGTAGTCACGCCCTACACTGAAGCTTTCTTT
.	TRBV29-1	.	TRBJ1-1	CSVEKERNTEAFF	TGCAGCGTTGAAAAGGAGCGGAACACTGAAGCTTTCTTT
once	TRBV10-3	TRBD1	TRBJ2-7	CAIRTGDEQYF	TGTGCCATCAGAACAGGGGACGAGCAGTACTTC
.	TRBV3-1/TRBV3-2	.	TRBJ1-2	CASSQSEASGYTF	TGTGCCAGCAGCCAATCGGAGGCGTCTGGCTACACCTTC
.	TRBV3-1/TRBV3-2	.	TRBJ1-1	CASGVTSGEAFF	TGTGCCAGCGGTGTTACATCGGGAGAAGCTTTCTTT
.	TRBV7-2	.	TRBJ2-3	CASSSGLYTDTQYF	TGTGCCAGCAGCTCCGGTCTTTACACAGATACGCAGTATTTT
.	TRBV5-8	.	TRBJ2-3	CASSLGQESTDTQYF	TGTGCCAGCAGCTTGGGACAGGAAAGCACAGATACGCAGTATTTT
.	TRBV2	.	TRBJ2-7	CASRKNLYDGHSYEQYF	TGTGCCAGCAGAAAGAACTTGTACGATGGACATTCCTACGAGCAGTACTTC
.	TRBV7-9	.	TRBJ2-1	CASSFDREQFF	TGTGCCAGCAGCTTCGACAGGGAGCAGTTCTTC
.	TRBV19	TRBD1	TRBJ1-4	CASSSHRTGKREKLFF	TGTGCCAGTAGTTCGCACCGGACAGGGAAGAGAGAAAAACTGTTTTTT
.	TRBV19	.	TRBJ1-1	CASSPQGGNTEAFF	TGTGCCAGTAGTCCACAGGGTGGGAACACTGAAGCTTTCTTT
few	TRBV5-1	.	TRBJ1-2	CASSLEGASGYGYTF	TGCGCCAGCAGCCTGGAAGGGGCATCGGGCTATGGCTACACCTTC
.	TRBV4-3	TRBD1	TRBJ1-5	CASSQGGTGAQHF	TGCGCCAGCAGCCAAGGGGGAACAGGGGCCCAGCATTTT
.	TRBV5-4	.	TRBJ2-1	CASSLGLTSYNEQFF	TGTGCCAGCAGCTTGGGTTTGACATCCTACAATGAGCAGTTCTTC
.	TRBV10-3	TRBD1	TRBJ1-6	CAISTGQGNSPLHF	TGTGCCATCAGTACGGGACAGGGTAATTCACCCCTCCACTTT
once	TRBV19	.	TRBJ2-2	CASILPENGELFF	TGTGCCAGTATCCTCCCAGAAAACGGGGAGCTGTTTTTT
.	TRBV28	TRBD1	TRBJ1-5	CASGGTGFQPQHF	TGTGCCAGCGGGGGGACAGGGTTTCAGCCCCAGCATTTT
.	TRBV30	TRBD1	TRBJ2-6	CAWRDRAGANVLTF	TGTGCCTGGAGGGACAGGGCTGGGGCCAACGTCCTGACTTTC
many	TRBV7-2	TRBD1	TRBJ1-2	CASSLTYKGTGKLDTF	TGTGCCAGCAGCTTAACCTATAAGGGGACAGGGAAGCTCGACACCTTC
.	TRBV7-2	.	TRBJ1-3	CASSLEPGNTIYF	TGTGCCAGCAGCTTGGAGCCAGGAAACACCATATATTTT
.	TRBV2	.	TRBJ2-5	CASSEARTVTTQYF	TGTGCCAGCAGTGAAGCGCGGACAGTAACAACCCAGTACTTC
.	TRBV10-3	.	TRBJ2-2	CAISLEQVGGELFF	TGTGCCATCAGTCTCGAACAGGTCGGCGGGGAGCTGTTTTTT
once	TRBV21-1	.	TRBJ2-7	CASIGRGSLGSYEQYF	TGTGCCAGCATAGGCAGGGGTTCCCTCGGGTCCTACGAGCAGTACTTC
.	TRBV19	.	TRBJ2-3	CASSFTDTQYF	TGTGCCAGTAGCTTCACAGATACGCAGTATTTT
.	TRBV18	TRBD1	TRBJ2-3	CASSRKTGTGGTDTQYF	TGTGCCAGCTCGCGAAAAACCGGGACAGGGGGTACAGATACGCAGTATTTT
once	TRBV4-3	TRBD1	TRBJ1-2	CASSQGGTGAGYGYTF	TGCGCCAGCAGCCAAGGAGGGACAGGGGCGGGATATGGCTACACCTTC
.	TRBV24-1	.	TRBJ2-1	CATSDLRGNEQFF	TGTGCCACCAGTGATTTGCGAGGTAATGAGCAGTTCTTC
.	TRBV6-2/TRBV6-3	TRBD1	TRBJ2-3	CASSVQGLGTDTQYF	TGTGCCAGCAGTGTACAGGGGTTAGGCACAGATACGCAGTATTTT
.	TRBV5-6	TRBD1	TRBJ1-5	CASSYGQGRNQPQHF	TGTGCCAGCAGTTATGGACAGGGGCGAAATCAGCCCCAGCATTTT
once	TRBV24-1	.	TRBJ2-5	CATSEASRAQETQYF	TGTGCCACCAGTGAGGCCTCCAGGGCCCAAGAGACCCAGTACTTC
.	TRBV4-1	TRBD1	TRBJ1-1	CASSLRQGGTEAFF	TGCGCCAGCAGCCTCCGACAGGGGGGCACTGAAGCTTTCTTT